What follows are 29 T cell receptor beta chains derived from one specimen sequenced in a study of shared clonotypes between healthy human individuals. Sequencing was performed with immunoSEQ multiplex PCR; in TCRdb, only in-frame clones are kept and a portion is missing. The table has over 950,000 clones, approximately 80% seen once. The source material was memory CD4+ T cells from PBMCs. The sample's subset: CD45RA-negative fraction. These receptors were collected from a man aged 18 to 35 in good health. Some clones in this sample may be carry-over from other donors' samples.

This sequence joins TRBV7-2 and TRBJ1-1, with D tentatively TRBD1 (6 bases). Germline lookup yields CDR1 SGHTA and CDR2 FQGNSA. V was cut by 1 base and J by 4 bases, with 10 bases left in between. This CDR3 has 14 amino acids. The CDR3 nucleotides read TGTGCCAGCAGCTTAGGCCGGGGGGCCACTGAAGCTTTCTTT. This encodes CASSLGRGATEAFF.

This clone was counted only a few times. The chain has TRBV15 and TRBJ2-5; D is undetermined. Looked up from germline, CDR1 is LNHNV and CDR2 is YYDKDF (reference sequence). There are 13 residues in the CDR3. The germline V and J ends were trimmed by 3 bases and 0 bases, with 5 bases remaining between them. CDR3 amino acids: CATSRSYQETQYF. The CDR3 bases are TGTGCCACCAGCAGGAGTTACCAAGAGACCCAGTACTTC.

CDR3 in DNA: TGTGCCAGCAGCCCAGGGGGACTAGCGGTTTACGAGCAGTACTTC. It translates to CASSPGGLAVYEQYF. This sequence joins TRBV7-2 and TRBJ2-7; 11 bases are shared with TRBD2. The CDR3 extends over 15 amino acids. Germline loops: CDR1 SGHTA, CDR2 FQGNSA. The V segment lost 5 bases and the J segment 4 bases; nucleotides outside the gene matches: 7.

This chain uses TRBV5-1 with TRBJ1-1; no firm D call. This CDR3 spans 13 amino acids. The germline gives CDR1 SGHRS, CDR2 YFSETQ. Trimming pared 3 bases from V and 1 base from J, leaving 7 bases between. The CDR3 region has the DNA TGCGCCAGCAGCTCCCAGCAGAACACTGAAGCTTTCTTT. Amino acid sequence: CASSSQQNTEAFF.

This sequence joins TRBV11-3 and TRBJ2-1; D gene unclear. The germline gives CDR1 SGHNT, CDR2 YENEEA. The V end lost 2 bases, the J end lost 9 bases, and 11 bases lay between the germline ends. The CDR3 is 13 amino acids. The CDR3 is CASSLTPWGEQFF. The CDR3 DNA reads as TGTGCCAGCAGCTTAACCCCCTGGGGTGAGCAGTTCTTC.

This clone was counted a single time. The rearrangement joins TRBV5-1 to TRBJ1-4; 10 bases are shared with TRBD1. After removal of 4 bases from V and 5 bases from J, the junction contained 8 bases not matched to a gene. Per the germline V gene, CDR1 is SGHRS and CDR2 is YFSETQ. The CDR3 is made up of 16 amino acids. Here the CDR3 reads CASSPDRGLVNEKLFF. In DNA, the CDR3 is TGCGCCAGCAGCCCCGACAGGGGGCTGGTGAATGAAAAACTGTTTTTT.

This rearrangement joins TRBV10-1 to TRBJ2-7; D is unresolved. The CDR3 contains 13 residues. Trimming stripped 0 bases from V and 3 bases from J, with 6 bases between. The germline V gene has CDR1 WNHNN and CDR2 SYGVQD (reference sequence). Here the CDR3 reads CASSESDGYEQYF. The CDR3 DNA follows: TGCGCCAGCAGTGAGTCTGATGGCTACGAGCAGTACTTC.

In its sample, this clone was seen once. This rearrangement joins TRBV14 to TRBJ2-1, with D hard to call. The V gene's germline CDR1 is SGHDN and CDR2 FVKESK. V lost 6 bases, J lost 6 bases, and 15 bases lay in between. CDR3 length equals 14 residues. The CDR3 here is CASSLFNVGNEQFF. Here the CDR3 DNA reads TGTGCCAGCAGTCTCTTCAACGTCGGCAATGAGCAGTTCTTC.

The J gene is TRBJ1-2, the V gene TRBV5-6; tentative D call: TRBD1 (5 bases). Trimming took off 1 base at V and 8 bases at J, with 15 bases between the two ends. The CDR3 length is 14 residues. Germline-derived CDR1 and CDR2 are SGHDT and YYEEEE. CDR3 in amino acids: CASSLQGVTRGYTF. The CDR3 nucleotides read TGTGCCAGCAGCTTGCAGGGTGTTACTCGGGGCTACACCTTC.

This chain links TRBV5-6 with TRBJ2-7; D is unclear. This CDR3 is built from 14 residues. Germline CDR1 reads SGHDT; CDR2 reads YYEEEE. V gave up 1 base and J gave up 2 bases, with 10 bases separating them. The CDR3 bases are TGTGCCAGCAGCTTGCGGTCCTACCCCTACGAGCAGTACTTC. This codes for CASSLRSYPYEQYF.

The CDR3 here is CASSVGSTSGNYNEQFF. The CDR3 DNA is TGTGCCAGCAGCGTAGGCTCCACTAGCGGTAACTACAATGAGCAGTTCTTC. V gene TRBV9 combines with J gene TRBJ2-1; 8 nucleotides align to TRBD2. The CDR3 spans 17 residues. Germline loops: CDR1 SGDLS, CDR2 YYNGEE. With 0 bases clipped from V and 3 bases from J, the junction kept 8 bases outside the gene matches.

The genes are TRBV18 and TRBJ1-2, with 7 positions matching TRBD1. J lost 2 bases, V lost 4 bases, and 4 bases had no gene match. The CDR3 contains 14 residues. Germline V lookup: CDR1 KGHSH, CDR2 LQKENI. The CDR3 sequence: CASSQGTVNYGYTF. CDR3 in DNA: TGTGCCAGCTCACAGGGGACAGTGAACTATGGCTACACCTTC. Complete variable domain (other parts from reference TRBV18 and TRBJ1-2): NAGVMQNPRHLVRRRGQEARLRCSPMKGHSHVYWYRQLPEEGLKFMVYLQKENIIDESGMPKERFSAEFPKEGPSILRIQQVVRGDSAAYFCASSQGTVNYGYTFGSGTRLTVV.

The chain employs TRBV7-9 and TRBJ1-2, with D tentatively TRBD1 (5 bases). V shed 8 bases and J shed 4 bases, with 20 bases lying between them. This CDR3 is 15 amino acids long. Germline V gene sequence: CDR1 SEHNR, CDR2 FQNEAQ (reference sequence). The CDR3 is CASSSNLQGTYGYTF. The CDR3 DNA reads as TGTGCCAGCTCGTCCAATCTTCAGGGAACCTATGGCTACACCTTC. Full variable domain (rest looked up from reference TRBV7-9 and TRBJ1-2): DTGVSQNPRHKITKRGQNVTFRCDPISEHNRLYWYRQTLGQGPEFLTYFQNEAQLEKSRLLSDRFSAERPKGSFSTLEIQRTEQGDSAMYLCASSSNLQGTYGYTFGSGTRLTVV.

This chain joins TRBV7-9 and TRBJ2-7; 8 bases align to TRBD1. Unmatched junction bases numbered 9, after V lost 5 bases and J lost 6 bases. The CDR3 loop spans 14 amino acids. In germline, CDR1 is SEHNR, CDR2 FQNEAQ (reference sequence). CDR3 amino acids: CASSPSGQAGEQYF. CDR3 sequence (DNA): TGTGCCAGCAGCCCCTCGGGACAGGCGGGCGAGCAGTACTTC.

This clone was counted many times. The chain recombines TRBV18 with TRBJ2-5; weak D call: TRBD1 (6 bases). V was trimmed by 3 bases and J by 3 bases, leaving 17 bases between them. CDR3 size: 16 residues. Germline CDR1 KGHSH, CDR2 LQKENI. CDR3 region: CASSPILTGLKETQYF. CDR3 DNA sequence: TGTGCCAGCTCACCCATATTGACAGGACTTAAAGAGACCCAGTACTTC.

The gene calls are TRBV28 and TRBJ2-7; TRBD2 is a possible D gene (5 bases). Germline assignment: CDR1 MDHEN and CDR2 SYDVKM. The germline V and J ends were trimmed by 6 bases and 7 bases, with 19 bases remaining between them. The CDR3 totals 14 residues. CDR3 amino acids: CASSHFERVGEQYF. In DNA form, the CDR3 reads TGTGCCAGCAGCCACTTCGAGAGGGTGGGAGAGCAGTACTTC.

CDR3 nucleotide sequence: TGCAGCGTCGACAAGGAGAGAACTGGCGAGCAGTACTTC. Its translation: CSVDKERTGEQYF. The genes are TRBV29-1 and TRBJ2-7; no clear D. The CDR3 length is 13 residues. Germline V gives CDR1 SQVTM, CDR2 ANQGSEA. V lost 6 bases to trimming and J lost 6 bases, with 18 bases between them.

The chain recombines TRBV2 with TRBJ1-3; the D gene is possibly TRBD1 (6 bases). In germline, CDR1 is SNHLY, CDR2 FYNNEI. CDR3 length: 14 residues. Trimming left V 4 bases short and J 0 bases short, with 7 bases between. CDR3 residues: CASSARGSGNTIYF. In DNA, the CDR3 is TGTGCCAGCAGTGCCAGGGGCTCTGGAAACACCATATATTTT.

The chain joins TRBV7-9 to TRBJ1-5, with TRBD1 matching over 8 bases. The trim removed 5 bases at V and 0 bases at J, leaving 12 bases unmatched. This CDR3 is 18 amino acids long. CDR1 is SEHNR, CDR2 FQNEAQ, per germline (reference sequence). The CDR3 spells CASSRSGQGWGSNQPQHF. The DNA of the CDR3 is TGTGCCAGCAGCCGATCTGGACAGGGATGGGGTAGCAATCAGCCCCAGCATTTT.

As concerns this clone: Relative to the germline gene, one junction end is altered; a read error may explain this. V gene TRBV5-1 combines with J gene TRBJ1-5; D ambiguous. The CDR3 sequence is 13 residues long. Germline loops: CDR1 SGHRS, CDR2 YFSETQ. The CDR3 here is CASSLDPNRPQHF. The CDR3 DNA follows: TGCGCCAGCAGCTTGGACCCCAATCGGCCCCAGCATTTT.

This clone showed up just a few times. The CDR3 here is CATSNVYTEAFF. The DNA of the CDR3 is TGTGCCACCAGCAATGTATACACTGAAGCTTTCTTT. The rearrangement links TRBV15 to TRBJ1-1; D is undetermined. Germline CDR1 LNHNV, CDR2 YYDKDF (reference sequence). Trimming left V 4 bases short and J 3 bases short, with 6 bases between. This CDR3 spans 12 amino acids.

As to this clone: One junction end disagrees with the germline gene, perhaps due to a read error. The genes are TRBV5-6 and TRBJ2-5, with 11 bases lining up with TRBD2. Germline CDR1 SGHDT, CDR2 YYEEEE. The CDR3 runs 16 residues. CDR3 region: CASRLGLADPRGTQYF. CDR3 sequence (DNA): TGTGCCAGCAGATTGGGACTAGCGGACCCAAGGGGGACCCAGTACTTC.

This clone was counted between two and nine times. The rearrangement links TRBV7-3 to TRBJ2-5, with 9 bases identical to TRBD2. Germline trimming cut 5 bases from V and 0 bases from J; bases unmatched to any gene: 4. Germline CDR1 reads SGHTA; CDR2 reads FQGTGA. There are 15 residues in the CDR3. The CDR3 coding sequence is TGTGCCAGCAGCCCGGGACTAGCCAACCAAGAGACCCAGTACTTC. Protein sequence: CASSPGLANQETQYF.

V is TRBV6-5 and J is TRBJ1-1; D might be TRBD1 (6 bases). This CDR3 is built from 12 residues. Trimming took 4 bases from V and 11 from J, leaving 14 bases between them. Germline V gene sequence: CDR1 MNHEY, CDR2 SVGAGI. The CDR3, as DNA: TGTGCCAGCAGTTTCCAGACAGGCCAGGCTTTCTTT. The encoded protein is CASSFQTGQAFF.

The rearrangement uses TRBV6-1 and TRBJ2-4, with TRBD2 matching over 8 bases. The V and J ends lost 4 bases and 1 base, in that order; junction bases with no gene match: 9. CDR3 length: 17 residues. Germline CDR1 MNHNS, CDR2 SASEGT. The CDR3 bases are TGTGCCAGCAGTGGCCCCAGCGGGAGCTTCGCCAAAAACATTCAGTACTTC. Translated, it gives CASSGPSGSFAKNIQYF.

The J gene is TRBJ2-1, the V gene TRBV4-2, with 11 nucleotides matching TRBD2. Per the germline V gene, CDR1 is LGHNA and CDR2 is YNFKEQ. With V trimmed by 0 bases and J by 4 bases, 8 bases remained unmatched. The CDR3 is 18 residues long. The CDR3 spells CASSQDGGLAGGYNEQFF. The CDR3 region has the DNA TGTGCCAGCAGCCAAGATGGGGGGTTAGCGGGAGGGTACAATGAGCAGTTCTTC.

Details on this clone: The sample carries other DNA sequences with the same CDR3. The chain carries TRBV28 and TRBJ1-2; unclear D gene. Germline lookup yields CDR1 MDHEN and CDR2 SYDVKM. V was trimmed by 3 bases and J by 4 bases, leaving 9 bases between them. The CDR3 loop spans 13 amino acids. CDR3 DNA sequence: TGTGCCAGCAGTTTTGGCCTTCTCTATGGCTACACCTTC. Its translation is CASSFGLLYGYTF.

The table lists this clone with a count of one. The rearrangement uses TRBV10-3 and TRBJ2-5; no firm D call. Germline CDR1 ENHRY, CDR2 SYGVKD. The CDR3 covers 12 residues. Trimming cost V 3 bases and J 9 bases, with 11 bases left between them. The CDR3 DNA is TGTGCCATCAGTGAACTTCCCGAGGCCCAGTACTTC. This gives the protein CAISELPEAQYF.

V is TRBV30 and J is TRBJ1-2; D is ambiguous. The CDR3 runs to 18 residues. CDR1 and CDR2 from the germline V gene are GTSNPN and SVGIG (reference sequence). V was trimmed by 0 bases and J by 5 bases, leaving 25 bases between them. The CDR3 loop is CAWSVGTSFITPPYGYTF. In DNA, the CDR3 is TGTGCCTGGAGTGTTGGAACATCGTTCATCACCCCTCCGTATGGCTACACCTTC.